This TCR beta chain was observed in a study of T-cell memory formation after mild COVID-19. Amplification by 5'RACE using constant-segment primers produced TCR alpha and TCR beta cDNA libraries that carried sample barcodes and UMIs. TCRdb processed the 5' RACE reads anew with MiXCR; each CDR3 protein has one entry. The table has a few hundred thousand distinct CDR3 sequences, around 27% seen once. Note on this clonotype: The antigen is undetermined.

Trimming cost V 2 bases and J 8 bases, with 18 bases left between them. Looked up from germline, CDR1 is SEHNR and CDR2 is FQNEAQ (reference sequence). The CDR3 extends over 15 amino acids. The study, taken as a whole, reports: Detection of some responders pre-infection suggested pre-existing cross-reactive memory T cells participated. What remained unconfirmed was the SARS-CoV-2 specificity of second-wave clones peaking on day 37. Contracting clones from day 15 to 85 had balanced CD4/CD8; later expanders favoured CD4+.

V is TRBV7-9 and J is TRBJ1-2; D is unresolved. Sequencing was done on a sample of PBMCs or a T cell subset sorted from them (not recorded which). The receptor was isolated from an adult woman who had mild COVID-19 (a few samples of this study predate the infection). Cell type and time point are not known. The CDR3 DNA is TGTGCCAGCAGCTTAAAGGAAAAGGAGAATATCGGCTACACCTTC. Translated: CASSLKEKENIGYTF.